Below, 3 T cell receptor beta chains from the same sample are listed, as sequenced in a study of cytomegalovirus exposure and HLA in healthy donors. The PCR contained 60 Vbeta and 13 Jbeta primers. Sequenced by immunoSEQ multiplex PCR; TCRdb stores in-frame clones only, minus some. The sample lists some 76,000 clones, around two thirds occurring once. Sample: PBMCs. These receptors came from a man aged 60 to 69 in good health and CMV-seropositive.

The chain has TRBV7-8 and TRBJ2-7, with 8 bases lining up with TRBD1. Germline loops: CDR1 SGHVS, CDR2 FQNEAQ. The CDR3 contains 15 residues. J lost 6 bases, V lost 7 bases, and 14 bases had no gene match. CDR3 region: CASNPRTGRNGEQYF. DNA of the CDR3: TGTGCCAGCAATCCGAGGACAGGGCGAAACGGCGAGCAGTACTTC.

The rearrangement uses TRBV15 and TRBJ2-2, with D maybe TRBD2 (6 bases). This CDR3 is built from 16 residues. V was cut by 0 bases and J by 4 bases, with 12 bases left in between. The germline V gene has CDR1 LNHNV and CDR2 YYDKDF (reference sequence). This chain's CDR3 is CATSREEGSGTGELFF. The CDR3 nucleotides are TGTGCCACCAGCAGAGAGGAGGGGTCTGGCACCGGGGAGCTGTTTTTT. Complete variable domain (other parts from reference TRBV15 and TRBJ2-2): DAMVIQNPRYQVTQFGKPVTLSCSQTLNHNVMYWYQQKSSQAPKLLFHYYDKDFNNEADTPDNFQSRRPNTSFCFLDIRSPGLGDTAMYLCATSREEGSGTGELFFGEGSRLTVL.

V and J are TRBV6-1 and TRBJ1-6; TRBD1 might be the D (6 bases). This CDR3 comprises 14 residues. CDR1 and CDR2 (germline): MNHNS, SASEGT. V was shortened by 11 bases and J by 10 bases, with 21 bases between the two germline ends. Written as DNA, the CDR3 is TGTGCCTGCGGGGGGTGGGGACAAGGATCACCCCTCCACTTT. Protein product: CACGGWGQGSPLHF.